This T cell receptor beta chain was captured in a study of cytotoxic CD8 clonotypes in ibrutinib-treated CLL. Germline V gene lookup returns CDR1 ENHRY and CDR2 SYGVKD. J was trimmed by 7 bases and V by 4 bases; bases with no gene match: 4. The CDR3 is made up of 13 amino acids. Profiled with immunoSEQ multiplex PCR; TCRdb holds only in-frame clones, not every one. The sample lists around 70,000 clones, approximately 87% occurring once. This clonotype originated in a human donor with chronic lymphocytic leukemia. Sample: PBMCs, taken after 24 months of ibrutinib treatment. The chain carries TRBV10-3 and TRBJ2-1, with 7 bases aligning to TRBD1. Written as DNA, the CDR3 is TGTGCCATCAGTGGGGGGACAGTTAATGAGCAGTTCTTC. Its translation: CAISGGTVNEQFF.